This T cell receptor (beta chain) derives from a study of T-cell memory formation after mild COVID-19. The germline gives CDR1 SGHVS, CDR2 FQNEAQ. The CDR3 extends over 13 amino acids. V gave up 3 bases and J gave up 2 bases, with 5 bases separating them. Turning to this clonotype: Antigen specificity is unknown.

From the 5' RACE reads, TCRdb called clonotypes with MiXCR, one entry per CDR3 protein. This table has roughly 200,000 distinct CDR3 sequences, around 17% appearing once. Study-wide results and caveats: Second-wave clones with a day 37 peak had unconfirmed SARS-CoV-2 specificity.

This TCR derives from an adult woman who had mild COVID-19 (a few samples of this study predate the infection). Cell type and time point are not known. Sequencing was done on a sample of PBMCs or a T cell subset sorted from them (not recorded which). This sequence joins TRBV7-8 and TRBJ1-5, with D uncertain. In DNA form, the CDR3 reads TGTGCCAGCAGCTTCGGGGGCAATCAGCCCCAGCATTTT. As protein: CASSFGGNQPQHF.